Described below is a single T cell receptor (beta chain) sequence and its context. Antigen specificity is unknown. The record originates from a study of shared clonotypes between healthy human individuals. Notes on the study in general: Naive subsets typically showed greater estimated richness than memory subsets. Unshared clonotypes carried lower generation probabilities than those common to all four donors.

Germline-derived CDR1 and CDR2 are LNHNV and YYDKDF (reference sequence). Trimming shortened V by 7 bases and J by 0 bases, and 10 bases separated the two germline ends. CDR3 size: 14 residues. Profiled with immunoSEQ multiplex PCR; TCRdb holds only in-frame clones, not every one. The table includes 2,500,000 or so clones, 93% detected once. The donors, healthy adults who were HIV-negative, had experienced no recent acute infections or vaccinations. Input material: naive CD4+ T cells from PBMCs. Indicated subset: CD45RA+ positively selected. The V and J genes are TRBV15 and TRBJ2-1; a weak D match, TRBD2 (6 bases). This sequence originates from a man aged 18 to 29 in good health. Some clones in this sample may be carry-over from other donors' samples. The CDR3, as DNA: TGTGCCACCAAATTAGCGGCCTCCTACAATGAGCAGTTCTTC. Translation: CATKLAASYNEQFF.